The 7 T cell receptor beta chains given below trace back to one sample, sequenced in a study of blood T cell repertoires in COVID-19 (dated by TCRdb to the early 2020s). The library was produced with the immunoSEQ multiplex PCR assay. Here the immuneACCESS table is served through TCRdb, limited to in-frame sequences with V and J called. Missing clones are a known gap in these copies; in checked studies unresolved V genes cover under half, and the rest lacks a known reason. The sample profile shows some 130,000 clones; roughly 84% of them were found once. The ten largest make up 4.5% to 5.5% of the sample. Sequencing was performed on PBMCs or T cells enriched from blood (not recorded which). These TCRs come from a man aged 35 to 55 with acute COVID-19.

This clone was recorded a few times. This chain uses TRBV7-2 with TRBJ2-1, with D perhaps matching TRBD1 (6 bases). Trimming left V 3 bases short and J 3 bases short, with 12 bases between. Germline V gene data show CDR1 as SGHTA and CDR2 as FQGNSA. The CDR3 spans 15 residues. Written as DNA, the CDR3 is TGTGCCAGCAGCTTTAACCAGGGGTTCTACAATGAGCAGTTCTTC. This translates into CASSFNQGFYNEQFF.

The sample holds a few counts of this clone. The rearrangement joins TRBV11-2 to TRBJ2-2; D not certain. Trimming took 1 base from V and 8 from J, leaving 2 bases between them. Germline loops: CDR1 SGHAT, CDR2 FQNNGV. The CDR3 covers 11 residues. This chain's CDR3 is CASSLAGELFF. The CDR3 nucleotides read TGTGCCAGCAGCTTAGCGGGGGAGCTGTTTTTT.

V gene TRBV3-1 (or the pseudogene TRBV3-2) combines with J gene TRBJ1-4; 11 bases align to TRBD1. The CDR3 has 16 amino acids. J gave up 6 bases and V 4 bases, and 7 bases lay outside the gene matches. The germline gives CDR1 LGHDT, CDR2 YNNKEL (reference sequence). CDR3 nucleotide sequence: TGTGCCAGCAGCCCAGGACAGGGGGCAAGGTATGAAAAACTGTTTTTT. It translates to CASSPGQGARYEKLFF.

This chain connects TRBV6-5 to TRBJ1-1, with D unresolved. The germline V gene encodes CDR1 MNHEY and CDR2 SVGAGI. V lost 2 bases and J lost 0, with 7 bases in between. This CDR3 has 14 residues. CDR3 bases: TGTGCCAGCAGTTACGACAAACTGAACACTGAAGCTTTCTTT. Protein product: CASSYDKLNTEAFF.

This clone came up once. This chain links TRBV24-1 with TRBJ2-1; 7 nucleotides match TRBD1. The CDR3 contains 13 residues. The V gene end was trimmed by 10 bases and the J gene end by 4 bases; junction bases not matched to a gene: 6. CDR1 KGHDR and CDR2 SFDVKD come from the germline V gene. CDR3 residues: CATTETGYNEQFF. As DNA, the CDR3 is TGTGCCACTACCGAGACAGGGTACAATGAGCAGTTCTTC.

The CDR3 loop is CAWRTSGATDTQYF. The DNA for the CDR3 is TGTGCCTGGCGGACTAGCGGGGCCACAGATACGCAGTATTTT. The gene calls are TRBV30 and TRBJ2-3, with 12 nucleotides matching TRBD2. This CDR3 contains 14 residues. Germline assignment: CDR1 GTSNPN and CDR2 SVGIG (reference sequence). The junction had 2 bases not matched to a gene; V was cut back by 5 bases and J by 2 bases. The full variable domain, completed using reference TRBV30 and TRBJ2-3, is SQTIHQWPATLVQPVGSPLSLECTVEGTSNPNLYWYRQAAGRGLQLLFYSVGIGQISSEVPQNLSASRPQDRQFILSSKKLLLSDSGFYLCAWRTSGATDTQYFGPGTRLTVL.

In this sample, this clone turned up once. V usage is TRBV14 and J usage is TRBJ2-2; 7 nucleotides align to TRBD2. Germline assignment: CDR1 SGHDN and CDR2 FVKESK. Trimming at V came to 6 bases and at J to 4 bases, leaving 5 bases not matched to a gene. CDR3 length: 14 residues. CDR3 in amino acids: CASRRRGVTGELFF. Written as DNA, the CDR3 is TGTGCCAGCAGACGACGGGGGGTCACCGGGGAGCTGTTTTTT.